Shown below are 32 T cell receptor beta chains from a single sample sequenced in a study of blood T cell repertoires in COVID-19. Sequencing was performed with immunoSEQ multiplex PCR; in TCRdb, only in-frame clones are kept and a portion is missing. Of tens of thousands of clones in the sample, about 73% were seen once. Sequenced sample: peripheral blood. The receptors shown here come from a woman aged 65 to 85 with acute or convalescent COVID-19.

There are a few counts of this clone. CDR3 loop: CSASSGRAEDTQYF. The CDR3 DNA sequence: TGCAGTGCTAGTAGCGGGAGGGCGGAAGATACGCAGTATTTT. The chain couples TRBV20-1 to TRBJ2-3; TRBD2 agrees at 11 bases. With V trimmed by 3 bases and J by 5 bases, 4 bases remained unmatched. In germline, CDR1 is DFQATT, CDR2 SNEGSKA (reference sequence). This CDR3 has 14 amino acids.

This clone has only a few counts. This chain connects TRBV5-1 to TRBJ2-1; D is perhaps TRBD1 (5 bases). Germline-derived CDR1 and CDR2 are SGHRS and YFSETQ. The V gene lost 1 base and the J gene lost 9 bases, with 8 bases spanning the gap. This CDR3 region has 12 residues. In DNA, the CDR3 is TGCGCCAGCAGCTTGAACACAGGTGAGCAGTTCTTC. Encoded protein: CASSLNTGEQFF.

J is TRBJ1-1 and V is TRBV5-1; D might be TRBD1 (5 bases). Deletions cut 0 bases from V and 4 bases from J, with 10 bases between. CDR3 length: 14 amino acids. Germline CDR1 is SGHRS and CDR2 is YFSETQ. Here the CDR3 DNA reads TGCGCCAGCAGCTTGGAACCAGGGCTCACTGAAGCTTTCTTT. Its protein product is CASSLEPGLTEAFF.

J is TRBJ2-5 and V is TRBV10-3; no clear D. The CDR3 runs 12 residues. V lost 9 bases, J lost 2 bases, and 10 bases lay in between. Per germline, CDR1 ENHRY and CDR2 SYGVKD. The chain's CDR3 is CAIASPQETQYF. The CDR3 region has the DNA TGTGCCATAGCGTCTCCTCAAGAGACCCAGTACTTC.

The rearrangement uses TRBV28 and TRBJ2-1; TRBD2 matches at 10 bases. Germline assignment: CDR1 MDHEN and CDR2 SYDVKM. CDR3 length: 18 amino acids. The junction had 16 bases not matched to a gene; V was cut back by 10 bases and J by 1 base. CDR3 sequence: CATSGPIAGGGSYNEQFF. The DNA for the CDR3 is TGTGCCACCTCGGGCCCCATAGCGGGAGGAGGGTCCTACAATGAGCAGTTCTTC.

The rearrangement uses TRBV7-9 and TRBJ2-3; 9 nucleotides agree with TRBD2. With 1 base clipped from V and 2 bases from J, the junction kept 4 bases outside the gene matches. The CDR3 runs 16 residues. From germline, CDR1 is SEHNR and CDR2 FQNEAQ (reference sequence). CDR3 amino acids: CASSLGLAANTDTQYF. The CDR3 DNA is TGTGCCAGCAGCTTAGGACTAGCGGCTAACACAGATACGCAGTATTTT.

This clone came up a few times. This chain connects TRBV2 to TRBJ1-2, with D possibly being TRBD1 (6 bases). Germline V gives CDR1 SNHLY, CDR2 FYNNEI. The CDR3 spans 16 residues. Trimming took off 6 bases at V and 10 bases at J, with 27 bases between the two ends. This CDR3 is CASSGLRTGPLLDYTF. CDR3 sequence (DNA): TGTGCCAGCAGCGGACTCCGTACAGGGCCCTTGTTGGACTACACCTTC.

This clone was detected a few times. The V call is TRBV23-1, the J call TRBJ1-1; 7 nucleotides match TRBD1. TRBV23-1 is known as an ORF, though its function is uncertain. The CDR3 is 18 amino acids. V lost 0 bases and J lost 1; bases outside the gene matches: 11. The CDR3 spells CASSQSGRQGFGNTEAFF. In DNA, the CDR3 is TGCGCCAGCAGTCAATCGGGGAGACAGGGATTCGGGAACACTGAAGCTTTCTTT.

CDR3 loop: CASSYTGNGYTF. CDR3 bases: TGTGCCAGCAGTTATACGGGGAATGGCTACACCTTC. This chain uses TRBV6-5 with TRBJ1-2; D uncertain. Germline V gene lookup returns CDR1 MNHEY and CDR2 SVGAGI. V lost 3 bases to trimming and J lost 6 bases, with 8 bases between them. There are 12 residues in the CDR3.

V and J are TRBV5-6 and TRBJ2-7; no clear D. In germline, CDR1 is SGHDT, CDR2 YYEEEE. CDR3 length equals 14 residues. The germline V and J ends were trimmed by 0 bases and 0 bases, with 7 bases remaining between them. Here the CDR3 DNA reads TGTGCCAGCAGCTTGGGCCCTATCTCCTACGAGCAGTACTTC. It codes for CASSLGPISYEQYF.

The rearrangement joins TRBV7-6 to TRBJ2-1, with TRBD2 matching over 9 bases. J was trimmed by 2 bases and V by 5 bases; bases with no gene match: 7. This CDR3 spans 16 amino acids. From germline, CDR1 is SGHVS and CDR2 FNYEAQ. The CDR3 DNA reads as TGTGCCAGCAGCGAATCTAGCGGGATCGCCTACAATGAGCAGTTCTTC. Translating gives CASSESSGIAYNEQFF.

This clone was recorded a few times. The chain employs TRBV27 and TRBJ1-1; D unresolved. The length of the CDR3 is 14 residues. Germline V CDR1 and CDR2: MNHEY, SMNVEV (reference sequence). Trimming pared 2 bases from V and 1 base from J, leaving 8 bases between. Here the CDR3 DNA reads TGTGCCAGCAGTTTACAGGCAGCGAACACTGAAGCTTTCTTT. Its protein product is CASSLQAANTEAFF.

The gene calls are TRBV6-5 and TRBJ1-1, with D perhaps TRBD1 (5 bases). There are 14 residues in the CDR3. The germline CDR1 and CDR2 sequences are MNHEY and SVGAGI. Trimming shortened V by 7 bases and J by 5 bases, and 17 bases separated the two germline ends. The CDR3 loop is CASTNGGDQTEAFF. CDR3 bases: TGTGCCAGCACCAACGGGGGGGACCAGACTGAAGCTTTCTTT.

The rearrangement joins TRBV5-5 to TRBJ2-1; 10 bases align to TRBD2. CDR3 size: 15 residues. CDR1 SGHKS and CDR2 YYEKEE come from the germline V gene (reference sequence). V lost 2 bases and J lost 7; bases outside the gene matches: 6. The CDR3 reads CASSLLAGKGNEQFF. The CDR3 DNA reads as TGTGCCAGCAGCTTACTAGCGGGGAAAGGAAATGAGCAGTTCTTC.

The chain joins TRBV6-5 to TRBJ2-2; D gene ambiguous. Germline loops: CDR1 MNHEY, CDR2 SVGAGI. There are 13 residues in the CDR3. V lost 8 bases, J lost 0 bases, and 7 bases lay in between. This CDR3 reads CASRWPNTGELFF. CDR3 sequence (DNA): TGTGCCAGCCGCTGGCCGAACACCGGGGAGCTGTTTTTT.

V gene TRBV12-3 or TRBV12-4 combines with J gene TRBJ1-3; D uncertain. V was clipped by 5 bases and J by 4 bases, with 9 bases between them. This CDR3 is built from 13 residues. The CDR3 spells CASSLVMGNTIYF. CDR3 nucleotides: TGTGCCAGCAGTCTAGTCATGGGAAACACCATATATTTT.

The rearrangement links TRBV5-6 to TRBJ2-7, with 8 bases identical to TRBD2. The CDR3 runs 15 residues. CDR1 and CDR2 (germline): SGHDT, YYEEEE. J lost 0 bases, V lost 0 bases, and 2 bases had no gene match. The CDR3 protein is CASSLALADSYEQYF. CDR3 DNA sequence: TGTGCCAGCAGCTTGGCACTAGCGGACTCCTACGAGCAGTACTTC.

In its sample, this clone was seen many times. The rearrangement uses TRBV7-2 and TRBJ1-2; the match to TRBD1 covers 7 bases. V trimming: 7 bases; J trimming: 3 bases; junction bases outside the gene matches: 11. Germline lookup yields CDR1 SGHTA and CDR2 FQGNSA. The CDR3 has 15 residues. Here the CDR3 reads CASTAYGGGDYGYTF. The CDR3 region has the DNA TGTGCCAGCACAGCTTATGGAGGGGGCGACTATGGCTACACCTTC.

The genes are TRBV18 and TRBJ1-1; 7 bases fit TRBD1. V lost 4 bases, J lost 0 bases, and 5 bases stayed unmatched. In germline, CDR1 is KGHSH, CDR2 LQKENI. This CDR3 is built from 15 residues. The CDR3 here is CASSRQGSMNTEAFF. CDR3 sequence (DNA): TGTGCCAGCTCACGACAGGGATCTATGAACACTGAAGCTTTCTTT.

The CDR3 coding sequence is TGCAGCGTTGATGGTGTAGCGCTTAGCACAGATACGCAGTATTTT. It translates to CSVDGVALSTDTQYF. The V call is TRBV29-1, the J call TRBJ2-3; D is possibly TRBD2 (5 bases). In germline, CDR1 is SQVTM, CDR2 ANQGSEA. V dropped 3 bases and J dropped 0 bases, with 13 bases sitting between them. The CDR3 runs to 15 residues.

The DNA of the CDR3 is TGTGCCAGCCGGGACAGGGGAGGAAACACCATATATTTT. Translation: CASRDRGGNTIYF. The chain joins TRBV6-5 to TRBJ1-3; the match to TRBD1 covers 10 bases. Trimming at V came to 8 bases and at J to 4 bases, leaving 2 bases not matched to a gene. CDR1 is MNHEY and CDR2 is SVGAGI in the germline V gene. The CDR3 has 13 residues.

This chain connects TRBV28 to TRBJ1-2; no reliable D call. From germline, CDR1 is MDHEN and CDR2 SYDVKM. V lost 5 bases, J lost 5 bases, and 9 bases lay in between. CDR3 length: 12 residues. The CDR3 region is CASSLIKYGYTF. The CDR3, as DNA: TGTGCCAGCAGTCTAATTAAGTATGGCTACACCTTC.

This chain links TRBV19 with TRBJ2-2; 15 bases align to TRBD2. V lost 6 bases, J lost 4 bases, and 9 bases stayed unmatched. The CDR3 is 18 amino acids. Germline CDR1 and CDR2: LNHDA and SQIVND (reference sequence). CDR3 DNA: TGTGCCAGTAGGGGGACTAGCGGGAGGATAGGGGGCACCGGGGAGCTGTTTTTT. Encoded protein: CASRGTSGRIGGTGELFF.

The table lists this clone with a few counts. The V call is TRBV10-2, the J call TRBJ1-1, with 8 positions matching TRBD1. This CDR3 has 13 amino acids. After removal of 6 bases from V and 7 bases from J, the junction contained 7 bases not matched to a gene. The V gene's germline CDR1 is WSHSY and CDR2 SAAADI. For the CDR3, the DNA is TGCGCCAGCAGCCGCCCGACAGGGGATGAAGCTTTCTTT. It specifies CASSRPTGDEAFF.

V and J are TRBV12-3 or TRBV12-4 and TRBJ1-2, with TRBD1 as a possible D gene (5 bases). The CDR3 has 13 amino acids. The ends were cut back, 5 bases at V and 2 bases at J, with 9 bases in the middle. CDR3 in DNA: TGTGCCAGCAGTCTCAGGGAAAACTATGGCTACACCTTC. Its protein product is CASSLRENYGYTF.

The chain has TRBV5-8 and TRBJ2-1; TRBD2 aligns across 15 bases. Per germline, CDR1 SGHTS and CDR2 YDEGEE. V shed 4 bases and J 2 bases; nucleotides not matched to a gene: 10. The CDR3 loop spans 19 amino acids. CDR3 in DNA: TGTGCCAGCAGCCTGAGGGGACTAGCGGGAGGTTTGGCCTACAATGAGCAGTTCTTC. It encodes CASSLRGLAGGLAYNEQFF. The full variable domain, its missing parts supplied by reference TRBV5-8 and TRBJ2-1, is EAGVTQSPTHLIKTRGQQATLRCSPISGHTSVYWYQQALGLGLQFLLWYDEGEERNRGNFPPRFSGRQFPNYSSELNVNALELEDSALYLCASSLRGLAGGLAYNEQFFGPGTRLTVL.

The chain carries TRBV28 and TRBJ2-7, with 9 bases identical to TRBD1. The CDR3 extends over 15 amino acids. V shed 4 bases, J shed 5 bases, and the junction held 9 bases outside the gene matches. In germline, CDR1 is MDHEN, CDR2 SYDVKM. The chain's CDR3 is CASSSAGTGFNEQYF. DNA for the CDR3: TGTGCCAGCAGTTCTGCCGGGACAGGGTTCAACGAGCAGTACTTC.

This clone was counted many times. The CDR3 DNA follows: TGTGCCAGCAGTTACAGGGGAGGCAATGAGCAGTTCTTC. Translated, it gives CASSYRGGNEQFF. The J gene is TRBJ2-1, the V gene TRBV2, with D perhaps TRBD1 (7 bases). Germline-derived CDR1 and CDR2 are SNHLY and FYNNEI. The CDR3 is made up of 13 amino acids. Trimming left V 5 bases short and J 6 bases short, with 11 bases between.

The genes are TRBV19 and TRBJ1-4; TRBD1 agrees at 7 bases. V dropped 5 bases and J dropped 8; count of bases not matched to a gene: 11. The CDR3 runs 15 residues. The germline V gene encodes CDR1 LNHDA and CDR2 SQIVND (reference sequence). CDR3 nucleotide sequence: TGTGCCAGTAGTGGCGGCTCAGGGGGTTGGGAAAAACTGTTTTTT. The encoded protein is CASSGGSGGWEKLFF.

The CDR3 bases are TGTGCCAGCAGCGTGCGGGGGGGCCAGACAGATACGCAGTATTTT. It specifies CASSVRGGQTDTQYF. The chain uses TRBV13 and TRBJ2-3, with 9 bases identical to TRBD2. The J segment lost 3 bases and the V segment lost 5 bases, leaving 6 bases of the junction unmatched. Germline CDR1 is PRHDT and CDR2 is FYEKMQ (reference sequence). The CDR3 is 15 amino acids.

This clone was picked up a small number of times. In DNA form, the CDR3 reads TGTGCCACGCCAGATACCGGGGAGCTGTTTTTT. Its protein product is CATPDTGELFF. This chain joins TRBV5-4 and TRBJ2-2, with D unresolved. This CDR3 has 11 amino acids. Germline CDR1 is SGHNT and CDR2 is YYREEE (reference sequence). V gave up 9 bases and J gave up 5 bases, with 8 bases separating them.

This chain joins TRBV28 and TRBJ2-7; 12 bases are a match to TRBD1. V gave up 5 bases and J gave up 13 bases; unmatched junction bases: 15. This CDR3 spans 15 amino acids. Germline V gene lookup returns CDR1 MDHEN and CDR2 SYDVKM. The CDR3 nucleotides read TGTGCCAGCAGTCTACCGGGACAGGGGGCCTCAGTGTGTTACTTC. It specifies CASSLPGQGASVCYF.